This TCR beta chain is drawn from a study of identical twins. Study outcomes and limitations: Twins showed weaker excess sharing in their beta out-of-frame sequences. Insertions ran lower in abundant cord blood beta clonotypes, though not in memory repertoires. Findings came from cross-sectional statistics, without long-term follow-up of donors.

The ends were cut back, 6 bases at V and 6 bases at J, with 12 bases in the middle. The germline gives CDR1 LNHNV, CDR2 YYDKDF (reference sequence). This CDR3 is 12 amino acids long. A few counts support this clonotype. The antigen remains unidentified. Addition of a universal primer site occurred through template switching, and cDNA carried unique molecular identifiers. A single record per CDR3 protein comes from TCRdb applying MiXCR to the 5' RACE reads. The repertoire holds hundreds of thousands of distinct CDR3 sequences, with 6.5% to 9% as singletons. The same data also contributed to another study, on yellow fever vaccine responses in identical twins.

The genes are TRBV15 and TRBJ2-7; D call uncertain. This receptor was obtained from a woman aged 18-30 years in good health. Input material: CD8+ T cells sorted from blood. The CDR3 nucleotides are TGTGCCACCAGTGAATCTCCCTCCGAGCAGTACTTC. Amino acid sequence: CATSESPSEQYF.